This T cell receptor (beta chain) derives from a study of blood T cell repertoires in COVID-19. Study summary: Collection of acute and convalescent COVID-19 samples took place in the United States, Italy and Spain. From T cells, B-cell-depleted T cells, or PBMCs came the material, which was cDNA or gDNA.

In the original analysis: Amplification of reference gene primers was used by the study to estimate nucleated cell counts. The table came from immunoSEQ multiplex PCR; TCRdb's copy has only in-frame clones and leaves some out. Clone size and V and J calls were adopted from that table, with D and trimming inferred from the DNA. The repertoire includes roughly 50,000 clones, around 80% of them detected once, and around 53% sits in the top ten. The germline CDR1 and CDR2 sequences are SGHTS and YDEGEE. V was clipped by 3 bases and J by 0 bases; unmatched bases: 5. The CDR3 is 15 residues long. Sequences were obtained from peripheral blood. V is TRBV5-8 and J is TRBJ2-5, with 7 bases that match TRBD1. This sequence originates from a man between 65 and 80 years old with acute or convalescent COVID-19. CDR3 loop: CASSYGTAHQETQYF. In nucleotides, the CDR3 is TGTGCCAGCAGCTACGGGACAGCCCACCAAGAGACCCAGTACTTC.